This record concerns one T cell receptor beta chain sequence. The protocol was immunoSEQ multiplex PCR, while the TCRdb copy is restricted to in-frame clones and leaves out a portion. In the table there are about 79,000 clones, approximately 94% of which are singletons. This record comes from a study of technical replicates of blood from a few donors. V was cut by 2 bases and J by 0 bases, with 5 bases left in between. Germline V gene lookup returns CDR1 MNHNS and CDR2 SASEGT. The CDR3 spans 14 residues. The sequencing sample was made of T cells isolated from PBMCs. V is TRBV6-1 and J is TRBJ1-5; D ambiguous. The receptor's source is a human donor in good health. Here the CDR3 DNA reads TGTGCCAGCAGTGAACTGTATAGCAATCAGCCCCAGCATTTT. This gives the protein CASSELYSNQPQHF.